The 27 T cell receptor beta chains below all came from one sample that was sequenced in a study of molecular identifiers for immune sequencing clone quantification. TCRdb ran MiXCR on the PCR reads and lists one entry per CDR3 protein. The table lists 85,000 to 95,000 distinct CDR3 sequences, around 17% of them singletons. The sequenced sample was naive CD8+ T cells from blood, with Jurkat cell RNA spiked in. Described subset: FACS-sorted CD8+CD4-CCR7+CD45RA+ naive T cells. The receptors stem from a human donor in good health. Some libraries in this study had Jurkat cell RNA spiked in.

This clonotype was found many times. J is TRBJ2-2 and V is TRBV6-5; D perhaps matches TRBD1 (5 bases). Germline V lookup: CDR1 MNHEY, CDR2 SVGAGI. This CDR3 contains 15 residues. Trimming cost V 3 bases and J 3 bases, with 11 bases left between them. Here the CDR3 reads CASSYYMGHTGELFF. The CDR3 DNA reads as TGTGCCAGCAGTTATTACATGGGGCACACCGGGGAGCTGTTTTTT.

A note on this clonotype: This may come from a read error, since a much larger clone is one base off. The CDR3, as DNA: TGTGCCATCAGTGATTCCGACGGGGAGCTGTTTTTT. It is translated as CAISDSDGELFF. The rearrangement links TRBV24-1 to TRBJ2-2; D remains unclear. Germline CDR1 and CDR2: KGHDR and SFDVKD. The CDR3 covers 12 residues.

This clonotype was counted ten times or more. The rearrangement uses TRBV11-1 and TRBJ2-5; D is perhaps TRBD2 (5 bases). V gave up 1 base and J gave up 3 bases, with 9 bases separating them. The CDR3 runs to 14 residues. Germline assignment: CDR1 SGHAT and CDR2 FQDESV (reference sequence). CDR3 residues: CASSLGYGEETQYF. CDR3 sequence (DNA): TGTGCCAGCAGCTTAGGATACGGGGAAGAGACCCAGTACTTC.

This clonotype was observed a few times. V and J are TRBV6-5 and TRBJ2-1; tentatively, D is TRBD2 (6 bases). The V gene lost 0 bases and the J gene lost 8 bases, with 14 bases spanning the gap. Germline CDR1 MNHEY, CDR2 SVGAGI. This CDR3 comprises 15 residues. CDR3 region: CASSYSRLARDEQFF. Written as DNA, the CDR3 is TGTGCCAGCAGTTACTCGAGGCTAGCGCGCGATGAGCAGTTCTTC.

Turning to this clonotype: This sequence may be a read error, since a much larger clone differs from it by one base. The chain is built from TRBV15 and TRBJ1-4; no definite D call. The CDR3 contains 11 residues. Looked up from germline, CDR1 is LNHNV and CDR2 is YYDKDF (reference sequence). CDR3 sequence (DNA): TGTGCCGCCAGCAGAGCCCGAAAACTGTTTTTT. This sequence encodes CAASRARKLFF. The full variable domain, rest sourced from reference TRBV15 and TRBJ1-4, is DAMVIQNPRYQVTQFGKPVTLSCSQTLNHNVMYWYQQKSSQAPKLLFHYYDKDFNNEADTPDNFQSRRPNTSFCFLDIRSPGLGDTAMYLCAASRARKLFFGSGTQLSVL.

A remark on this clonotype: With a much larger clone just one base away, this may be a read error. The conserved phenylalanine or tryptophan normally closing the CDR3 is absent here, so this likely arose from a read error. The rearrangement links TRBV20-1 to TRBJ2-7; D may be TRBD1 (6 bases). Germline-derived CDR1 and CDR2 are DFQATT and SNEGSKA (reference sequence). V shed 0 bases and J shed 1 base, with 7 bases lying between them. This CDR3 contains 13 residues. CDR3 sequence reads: CSAREGTSYEQYL. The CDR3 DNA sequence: TGCAGTGCTAGAGAAGGGACATCCTACGAGCAGTACCTC.

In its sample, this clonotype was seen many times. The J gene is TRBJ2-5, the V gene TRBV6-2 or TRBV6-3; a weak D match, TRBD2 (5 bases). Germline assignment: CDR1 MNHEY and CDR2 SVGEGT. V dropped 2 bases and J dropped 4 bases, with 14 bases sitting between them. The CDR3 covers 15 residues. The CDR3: CASSYGRGDRETQYF. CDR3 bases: TGTGCCAGCAGTTACGGTCGGGGTGATCGAGAGACCCAGTACTTC.

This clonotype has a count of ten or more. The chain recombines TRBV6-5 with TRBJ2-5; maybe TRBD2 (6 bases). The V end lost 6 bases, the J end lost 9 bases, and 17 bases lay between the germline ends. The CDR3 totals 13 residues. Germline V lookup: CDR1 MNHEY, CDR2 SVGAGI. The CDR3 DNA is TGTGCCAGCAGCCCCGGGAGCTTCTTAGCCCAGTACTTC. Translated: CASSPGSFLAQYF.

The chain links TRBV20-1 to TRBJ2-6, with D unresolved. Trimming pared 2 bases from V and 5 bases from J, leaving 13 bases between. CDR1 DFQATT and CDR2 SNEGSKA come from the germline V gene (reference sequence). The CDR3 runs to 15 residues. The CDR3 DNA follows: TGCAGTGCTAGAATGGGCAGGTCTAGGGCCAACGTCCTGACTTTC. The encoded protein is CSARMGRSRANVLTF.

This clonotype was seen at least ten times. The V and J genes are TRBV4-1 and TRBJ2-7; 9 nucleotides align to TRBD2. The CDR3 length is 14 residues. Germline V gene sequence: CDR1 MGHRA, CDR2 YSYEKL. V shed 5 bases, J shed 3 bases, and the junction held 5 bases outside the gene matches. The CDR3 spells CASSSLAGIYEQYF. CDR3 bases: TGCGCCAGCAGCAGCCTAGCGGGGATCTACGAGCAGTACTTC.

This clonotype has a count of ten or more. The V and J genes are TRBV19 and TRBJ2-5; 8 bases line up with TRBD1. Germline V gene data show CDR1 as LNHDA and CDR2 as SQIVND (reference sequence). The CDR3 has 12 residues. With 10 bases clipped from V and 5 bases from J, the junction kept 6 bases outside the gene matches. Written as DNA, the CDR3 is TGTGCCACTCGGACAGGGCTGGAGACCCAGTACTTC. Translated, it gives CATRTGLETQYF.

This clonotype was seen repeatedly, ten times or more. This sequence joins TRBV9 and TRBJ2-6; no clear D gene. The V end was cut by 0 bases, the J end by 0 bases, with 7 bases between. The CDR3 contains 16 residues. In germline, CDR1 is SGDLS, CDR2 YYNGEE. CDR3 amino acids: CASSVEASSGANVLTF. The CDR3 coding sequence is TGTGCCAGCAGCGTAGAGGCCAGCTCTGGGGCCAACGTCCTGACTTTC.

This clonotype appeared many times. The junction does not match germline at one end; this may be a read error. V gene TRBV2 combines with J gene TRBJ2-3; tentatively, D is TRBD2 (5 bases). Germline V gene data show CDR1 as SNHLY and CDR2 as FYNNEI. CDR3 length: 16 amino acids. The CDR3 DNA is TGTGCCAGCAGTGAAGGCACGGGGTTCAACACAGATGCGCAGTATTTT. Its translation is CASSEGTGFNTDAQYF.

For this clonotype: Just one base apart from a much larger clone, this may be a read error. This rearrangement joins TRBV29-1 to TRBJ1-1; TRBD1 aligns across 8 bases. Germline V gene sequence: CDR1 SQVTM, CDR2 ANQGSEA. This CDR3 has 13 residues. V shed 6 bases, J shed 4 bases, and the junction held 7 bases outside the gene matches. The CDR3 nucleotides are TGCAGCGTCACACAGGGGGAACGCACTGAAGCTTTCTTT. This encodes CSVTQGERTEAFF.

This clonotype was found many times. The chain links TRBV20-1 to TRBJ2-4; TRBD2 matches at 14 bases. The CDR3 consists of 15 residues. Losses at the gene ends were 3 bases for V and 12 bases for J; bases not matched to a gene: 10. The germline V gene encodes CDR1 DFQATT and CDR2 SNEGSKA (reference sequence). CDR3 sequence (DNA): TGCAGTGCTAGGAAGACTAGCGGGAGGGCGATTGCTCAGTACTTC. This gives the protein CSARKTSGRAIAQYF.

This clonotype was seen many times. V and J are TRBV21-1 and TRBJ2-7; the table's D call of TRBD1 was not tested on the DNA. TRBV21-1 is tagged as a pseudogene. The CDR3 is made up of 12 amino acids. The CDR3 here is CASSKAPGGKYF. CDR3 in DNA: TGTGCCAGCAGCAAAGCGCCCGGGGGCAAGTACTTC.

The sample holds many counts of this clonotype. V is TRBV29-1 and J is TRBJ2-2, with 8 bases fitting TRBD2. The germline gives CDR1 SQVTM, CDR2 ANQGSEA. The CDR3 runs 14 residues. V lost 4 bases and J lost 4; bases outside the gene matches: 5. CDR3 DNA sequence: TGCAGCGTTGCAGCGGGAGTATTCACCGGGGAGCTGTTTTTT. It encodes CSVAAGVFTGELFF.

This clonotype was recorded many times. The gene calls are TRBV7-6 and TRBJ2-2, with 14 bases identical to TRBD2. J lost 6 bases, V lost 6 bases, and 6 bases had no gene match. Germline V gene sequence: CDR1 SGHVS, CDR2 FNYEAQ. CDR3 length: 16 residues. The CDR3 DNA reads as TGTGCCAGCAGTTCGGGACTAGCGGGAGAATCCGGGGAGCTGTTTTTT. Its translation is CASSSGLAGESGELFF.

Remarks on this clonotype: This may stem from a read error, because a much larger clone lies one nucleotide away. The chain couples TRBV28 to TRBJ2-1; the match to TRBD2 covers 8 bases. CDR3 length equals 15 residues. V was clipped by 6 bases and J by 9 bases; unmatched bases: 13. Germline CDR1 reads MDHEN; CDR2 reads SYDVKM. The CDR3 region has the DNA TGTGCCAGCAGACACTCAGCGGGAGTAGTCGGTGAGCAGTTCTTC. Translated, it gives CASRHSAGVVGEQFF.

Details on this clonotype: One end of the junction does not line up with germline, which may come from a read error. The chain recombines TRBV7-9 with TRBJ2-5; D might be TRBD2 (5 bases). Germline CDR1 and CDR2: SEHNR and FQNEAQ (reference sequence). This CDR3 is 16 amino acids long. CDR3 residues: CASSPRAPVDQETLYF. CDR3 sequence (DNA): TGTGCCAGCAGCCCGCGGGCCCCGGTTGACCAAGAGACCCTGTACTTC.

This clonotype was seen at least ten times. The chain's CDR3 is CASSLQGFNQPQHF. In DNA form, the CDR3 reads TGTGCCAGCAGCCTACAGGGCTTCAATCAGCCCCAGCATTTT. V and J are TRBV6-2 or TRBV6-3 and TRBJ1-5, with D possibly matching TRBD1 (6 bases). Germline CDR1 reads MNHEY; CDR2 reads SVGEGT. This CDR3 comprises 14 residues. Trimming shortened V by 6 bases and J by 3 bases, and 12 bases separated the two germline ends.

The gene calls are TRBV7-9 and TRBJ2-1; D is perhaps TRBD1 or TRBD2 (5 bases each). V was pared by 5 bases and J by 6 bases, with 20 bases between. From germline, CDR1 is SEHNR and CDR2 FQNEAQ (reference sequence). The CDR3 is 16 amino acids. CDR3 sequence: CASSAYNRGESNEQFF. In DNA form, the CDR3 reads TGTGCCAGCAGCGCTTACAACCGAGGGGAGAGCAATGAGCAGTTCTTC.

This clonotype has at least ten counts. The DNA of the CDR3 is TGCAGCGTTGGGACTAGCGGGCCCGCCAGGGAGCAGTTCTTC. Residues: CSVGTSGPAREQFF. This chain links TRBV29-1 with TRBJ2-1; 11 bases agree with TRBD2. This CDR3 has 14 amino acids. Trimming took 4 bases from V and 10 from J; bases not matched to a gene: 9. Germline-derived CDR1 and CDR2 are SQVTM and ANQGSEA.

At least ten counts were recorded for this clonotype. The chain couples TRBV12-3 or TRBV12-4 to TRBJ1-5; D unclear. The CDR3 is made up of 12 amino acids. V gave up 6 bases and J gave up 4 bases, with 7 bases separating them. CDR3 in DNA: TGTGCCAGCAGCCCGACAAATCAGCCCCAGCATTTT. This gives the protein CASSPTNQPQHF.

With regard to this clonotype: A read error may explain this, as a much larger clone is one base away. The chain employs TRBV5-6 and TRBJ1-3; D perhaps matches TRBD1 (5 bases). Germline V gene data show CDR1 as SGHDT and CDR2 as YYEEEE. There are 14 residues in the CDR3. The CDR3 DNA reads TGTGCCAGCAGCATGGCAGGGACTGGAGACACCATATATTTT. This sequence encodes CASSMAGTGDTIYF.

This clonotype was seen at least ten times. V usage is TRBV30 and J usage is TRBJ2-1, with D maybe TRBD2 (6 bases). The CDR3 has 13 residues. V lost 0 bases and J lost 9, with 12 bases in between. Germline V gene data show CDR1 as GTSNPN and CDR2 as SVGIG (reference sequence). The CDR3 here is CAWSVASGAEQFF. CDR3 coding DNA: TGTGCCTGGAGTGTAGCCTCGGGAGCTGAGCAGTTCTTC.

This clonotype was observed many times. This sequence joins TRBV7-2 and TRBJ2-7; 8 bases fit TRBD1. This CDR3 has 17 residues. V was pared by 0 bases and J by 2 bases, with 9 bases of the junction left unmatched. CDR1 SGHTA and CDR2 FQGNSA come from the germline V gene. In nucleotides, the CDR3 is TGTGCCAGCAGCTTAGCGGGGACAGGTAAAGAGGCCTACGAGCAGTACTTC. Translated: CASSLAGTGKEAYEQYF.